The 5 T cell receptor beta chains below were found in one sample sequenced in a study of blood T cell repertoires in COVID-19. TCRdb's copy holds only in-frame clones and misses some; the assay was immunoSEQ multiplex PCR. Here the sample spans 9,500 to 15,000 clones, around 80% being singletons. The sample consisted of peripheral blood. The receptors stem from a man at least 80 years old with acute or convalescent COVID-19.

V usage is TRBV27 and J usage is TRBJ1-2; 7 positions match TRBD1. V was pared by 2 bases and J by 8 bases, with 5 bases of the junction left unmatched. This CDR3 contains 13 residues. Germline V CDR1 and CDR2: MNHEY, SMNVEV (reference sequence). CDR3 coding DNA: TGTGCCAGCAGTTTACGACAGGGTATGGGCTACACCTTC. Protein: CASSLRQGMGYTF.

The CDR3 loop reads CASTRGWGGVQETQYF. The CDR3 DNA follows: TGCGCCAGCACCCGCGGCTGGGGGGGGGTGCAAGAGACCCAGTACTTC. V usage is TRBV5-1 and J usage is TRBJ2-5; 7 nucleotides align to TRBD2. This CDR3 contains 16 residues. From germline, CDR1 is SGHRS and CDR2 YFSETQ. V lost 6 bases and J lost 2; bases outside the gene matches: 13.

The sample holds a few counts of this clone. The chain combines TRBV2 with TRBJ2-7; perhaps TRBD2 as D (6 bases). The CDR3 is 14 residues long. Germline-derived CDR1 and CDR2 are SNHLY and FYNNEI. The V end lost 7 bases, the J end lost 0 bases, and 13 bases lay between the germline ends. This chain's CDR3 is CASKGTANSYEQYF. The CDR3 bases are TGTGCCAGCAAGGGGACTGCAAACTCCTACGAGCAGTACTTC.

This clone was seen only a few times. At the DNA level, this CDR3 is encoded by other sequences in the same sample as well. The chain has TRBV5-1 and TRBJ2-7; 8 bases are a match to TRBD1. The junction had 7 bases not matched to a gene; V was cut back by 1 base and J by 7 bases. This CDR3 spans 14 amino acids. Germline loops: CDR1 SGHRS, CDR2 YFSETQ. As DNA, the CDR3 is TGCGCCAGCAGCTTGACTCAGGGGGCAGGAGAGCAGTACTTC. Its translation is CASSLTQGAGEQYF.

The rearrangement links TRBV5-1 to TRBJ1-2; 8 nucleotides match TRBD1. Germline V gives CDR1 SGHRS, CDR2 YFSETQ. The V segment lost 5 bases and the J segment 3 bases; nucleotides outside the gene matches: 9. There are 15 residues in the CDR3. The CDR3 protein is CASSPTGGGDYGYTF. The CDR3 DNA is TGCGCCAGCAGTCCTACAGGGGGAGGGGACTATGGCTACACCTTC.